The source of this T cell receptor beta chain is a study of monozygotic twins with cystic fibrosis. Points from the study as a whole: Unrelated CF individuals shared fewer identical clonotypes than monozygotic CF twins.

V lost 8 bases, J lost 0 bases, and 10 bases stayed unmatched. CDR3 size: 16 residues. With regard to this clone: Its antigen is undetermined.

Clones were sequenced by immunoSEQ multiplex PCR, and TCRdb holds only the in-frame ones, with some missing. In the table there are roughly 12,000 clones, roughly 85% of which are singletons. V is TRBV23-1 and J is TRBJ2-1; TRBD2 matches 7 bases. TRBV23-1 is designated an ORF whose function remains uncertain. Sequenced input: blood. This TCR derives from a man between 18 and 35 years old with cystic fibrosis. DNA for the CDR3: TGCGCCAGCTCACCCTGGGGGGGTCGCTCCTACAATGAGCAGTTCTTC. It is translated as CASSPWGGRSYNEQFF.